Listed below are T cell receptor beta chains from one sample, sequenced in a study of long-term antiretroviral therapy in people with HIV. Clones were read by immunoSEQ multiplex PCR, and TCRdb kept only the in-frame ones, dropping some. The table has about 24,000 clones, over 70% seen once. The material was unsorted PBMCs, obtained 4.3 years after starting antiretroviral therapy. These receptors originate from a man younger than 40 with HIV. CDR3s include the opening cysteine and the closing phenylalanine or tryptophan. A D gene is named only where the DNA matches it firmly. The size entry is marked missing in some rows and otherwise reads once, few, many or a size class.

abundance	d_gene	v_gene	j_gene	CDR3aa	CDR3nt
.	TRBD2	TRBV27	TRBJ2-2	CASSLRLAGAPGELFF	TGTGCCAGCAGTTTAAGGCTAGCGGGAGCCCCCGGGGAGCTGTTTTTT
.	TRBD2	TRBV13	TRBJ2-3	CASSLGGSTGTQYF	TGTGCCAGCTCGTTGGGGGGGTCCACAGGTACGCAGTATTTT
few	.	TRBV28	TRBJ1-2	CASSLRGVPNYGYTF	TGTGCCAGCAGTTTACGGGGAGTCCCTAACTATGGCTACACCTTC
.	.	TRBV10-3	TRBJ2-4	CAISRGDPINIQYF	TGTGCCATCAGTAGAGGGGACCCCATCAACATTCAGTACTTC
.	.	TRBV7-8	TRBJ2-7	CASSLAGSYEQYF	TGTGCCAGCAGCTTAGCGGGATCTTACGAGCAGTACTTC
.	.	TRBV30	TRBJ2-2	CAWSSTPTGELFF	TGTGCCTGGAGTTCGACGCCCACCGGGGAGCTGTTTTTT
.	.	TRBV4-2	TRBJ2-7	CASSVRGDRSSSYEQYF	TGTGCCAGCAGCGTTCGTGGTGACCGATCAAGCTCCTACGAGCAGTACTTC
.	TRBD2	TRBV5-6	TRBJ2-7	CASSYGLAGDEQYF	TGTGCCAGCAGCTACGGACTAGCGGGCGATGAGCAGTACTTC
.	TRBD2	TRBV18	TRBJ2-3	CASSPAGLAGVDTQYF	TGTGCCAGCTCACCGGCGGGACTAGCGGGCGTAGATACGCAGTATTTT
few	.	TRBV4-2	TRBJ1-3	CASSQEGSGNTIYF	TGTGCCAGCAGCCAAGAGGGTTCGGGAAACACCATATATTTT
.	TRBD2	TRBV7-7	TRBJ2-1	CASSSLAGVYNEQFF	TGTGCTAGCAGCTCCCTAGCGGGAGTTTACAATGAGCAGTTCTTC
.	.	TRBV9	TRBJ2-1	CASSVVGHGNEQFF	TGTGCCAGCAGCGTAGTGGGCCACGGGAATGAGCAGTTCTTC
once	.	TRBV6-6	TRBJ1-5	CASIPQAASNQPQHF	TGTGCCAGCATTCCGCAGGCCGCTAGCAATCAGCCCCAGCATTTT
.	TRBD2	TRBV19	TRBJ2-1	CASRTSGISYNEQFF	TGTGCCAGTAGAACTAGCGGGATCTCCTACAATGAGCAGTTCTTC
.	.	TRBV5-1	TRBJ2-7	CASSFAGVGEQYF	TGCGCCAGCAGCTTCGCAGGGGTGGGGGAGCAGTACTTC
.	.	TRBV29-1	TRBJ2-7	CSLLDTYYEQYF	TGCAGCCTCCTAGACACTTACTACGAGCAGTACTTC
.	TRBD2	TRBV15	TRBJ2-2	CATSRRLAGVTNTGELFF	TGTGCCACCAGCAGAAGACTAGCGGGAGTAACGAACACCGGGGAGCTGTTTTTT
once	TRBD2	TRBV28	TRBJ2-3	CASSQGLAGVPISTDTQYF	TGTGCCAGCAGTCAGGGACTAGCGGGAGTCCCCATTAGCACAGATACGCAGTATTTT
.	.	TRBV6-5	TRBJ2-7	CASSYSQGPTYEQYF	TGTGCCAGCAGTTACTCCCAGGGCCCAACCTACGAGCAGTACTTC
few	.	TRBV9	TRBJ2-6	CASRRGGSGANVLTF	TGTGCCAGCCGACGTGGGGGGTCTGGGGCCAACGTCCTGACTTTC
.	TRBD1	TRBV15	TRBJ2-1	CATSRDRGSNEQFF	TGTGCCACCAGCAGGGACAGGGGGTCGAATGAGCAGTTCTTC
.	.	TRBV7-3	TRBJ1-1	CASSLTGITEAFF	TGTGCCAGCAGCTTAACAGGCATCACTGAAGCTTTCTTT
.	.	TRBV19	TRBJ1-5	CASSIGHTGPQHF	TGTGCCAGTAGTATAGGGCACACAGGGCCCCAGCATTTT
.	TRBD1	TRBV5-4	TRBJ2-5	CASSRDRAQETQYF	TGTGCCAGCAGCCGGGACAGGGCCCAAGAGACCCAGTACTTC
.	.	TRBV6-6	TRBJ1-2	CASGRQDLGPYGYTF	TGTGCCAGCGGAAGACAGGATTTGGGGCCCTATGGCTACACCTTC
.	.	TRBV2	TRBJ2-5	CASRGTQRWLAETQYF	TGTGCCAGCAGGGGGACCCAGCGTTGGTTAGCGGAGACCCAGTACTTC
once	TRBD1	TRBV27	TRBJ2-7	CASSRSGTGHEQYF	TGTGCCAGCAGTCGATCCGGGACAGGGCACGAGCAGTACTTC
.	.	TRBV28	TRBJ2-3	CASSRGSTSADTQYF	TGTGCCAGCAGTCGAGGAAGCACTAGTGCAGATACGCAGTATTTT
.	TRBD1	TRBV7-9	TRBJ2-1	CASSLGQGYNEQFF	TGTGCCAGCAGCTTAGGACAGGGGTACAATGAGCAGTTCTTC
.	.	TRBV19	TRBJ2-2	CASPNRAPTGELFF	TGTGCCAGTCCTAACCGGGCTCCCACCGGGGAGCTGTTTTTT
.	.	TRBV5-4	TRBJ1-3	CASSLGLTTSGNTIYF	TGTGCCAGCAGCTTGGGGCTGACAACCTCTGGAAACACCATATATTTT
.	.	TRBV19	TRBJ1-3	CASSIEGRSIYF	TGTGCCAGTAGTATAGAAGGCAGAAGCATATATTTT
.	TRBD1	TRBV6-5	TRBJ1-1	CASSFLQGDRTEAFF	TGTGCCAGCAGTTTCCTACAGGGGGATCGGACTGAAGCTTTCTTT
.	TRBD2	TRBV7-6	TRBJ2-5	CASSYSGTSGTWETQYF	TGTGCCAGCAGCTACTCCGGGACTAGCGGGACATGGGAGACCCAGTACTTC
.	.	TRBV7-9	TRBJ2-3	CASSLVVRGGSHTDTQYF	TGTGCCAGCAGCTTAGTGGTTCGCGGGGGCAGTCACACAGATACGCAGTATTTT
once	.	TRBV28	TRBJ2-6	CARTFGANVLTF	TGTGCCAGGACCTTCGGGGCCAACGTCCTGACTTTC
.	TRBD1	TRBV5-1	TRBJ2-6	CASSTTGASGANVLTF	TGCGCCAGCAGCACCACAGGGGCCTCTGGGGCCAACGTCCTGACTTTC
few	.	TRBV10-3	TRBJ2-7	CAISEGGGTPYEQYF	TGTGCCATCAGTGAGGGCGGAGGCACCCCCTACGAGCAGTACTTC
.	.	TRBV18	TRBJ2-1	CASSPPGGGHEQFF	TGTGCCAGCTCACCCCCTGGCGGGGGCCATGAGCAGTTCTTC
once	TRBD2	TRBV30	TRBJ2-7	CAWRTSGGIYEQYF	TGTGCCTGGAGAACCAGCGGGGGAATATACGAGCAGTACTTC
.	.	TRBV28	TRBJ2-1	CASSPGGRVYNEQFF	TGTGCCAGCAGCCCCGGGGGACGGGTCTACAATGAGCAGTTCTTC
.	.	TRBV28	TRBJ1-2	CASSRIFFGTSPNYGYTF	TGTGCCAGCAGCCGAATATTTTTCGGGACCTCTCCTAACTATGGCTACACCTTC
.	.	TRBV27	TRBJ1-1	CASSSVGTEAFF	TGTGCCAGCAGTTCCGTGGGCACTGAAGCTTTCTTT
.	TRBD1	TRBV19	TRBJ2-7	CASSPGQGPYEQYF	TGTGCCAGTAGTCCGGGACAGGGTCCCTACGAGCAGTACTTC
.	TRBD1	TRBV6-5	TRBJ2-1	CACRRWDRGHEQFF	TGTGCCTGCCGCCGCTGGGACAGGGGCCATGAGCAGTTCTTC
.	TRBD2	TRBV28	TRBJ2-2	CASSLEGLAGYTGELFF	TGTGCCAGCAGTTTAGAAGGTCTAGCGGGGTACACCGGGGAGCTGTTTTTT
.	TRBD1	TRBV7-9	TRBJ1-4	CASSQTGGIANEKLFF	TGTGCCAGCAGCCAGACAGGGGGCATTGCTAATGAAAAACTGTTTTTT
.	.	TRBV30	TRBJ1-6	CAWSEQIHSPLHF	TGTGCCTGGAGTGAACAGATCCATTCACCCCTCCACTTT
.	.	TRBV25-1	TRBJ1-1	CASSEWGTEAFF	TGTGCCAGCAGTGAATGGGGCACTGAAGCTTTCTTT
.	.	TRBV15	TRBJ1-1	CATSRDRVPNTEAFF	TGTGCCACCAGCAGAGATCGGGTCCCGAACACTGAAGCTTTCTTT
.	.	TRBV7-3	TRBJ1-1	CASSLIGGEATEAFF	TGTGCCAGCAGCTTAATTGGAGGGGAGGCCACTGAAGCTTTCTTT